This T cell receptor beta chain was identified in a study of T-cell reconstitution after alpha-beta-depleted transplantation in children. The library targeted TCRbeta and was prepared with unique molecular identifiers. TCRdb fed the PCR reads into MiXCR, producing one record per CDR3 protein. The data contain about 200,000 distinct CDR3 sequences, around a sixth of them singletons. Study-wide results and caveats: Reportedly, only several hundred clones from non-depleted graft cells drove alpha-beta T-cell counts at about two months. The main origin of T-cell counts and diversity one year after transplant was newly produced T cells.

Regarding this clonotype: Its antigen is currently unknown.

The receptor was isolated from a male patient aged 2 to 9 who had a stem cell transplant for acute lymphoblastic leukemia, so the T cells may come from the graft donor. Material: PBMCs, mostly from graft donor cells, obtained 360 days after TCRalphabeta/CD19-depleted stem cell transplant.

The CDR3 region is CASSQDGSYNEQFF. For the CDR3, the DNA is TGTGCCAGCAGCCAAGACGGCTCCTACAATGAGCAGTTCTTC. The rearrangement uses TRBV3-1 and TRBJ2-1; no clear D. This CDR3 has 14 residues. CDR1 LGHDT and CDR2 YNNKEL come from the germline V gene (reference sequence). The V end lost 0 bases, the J end lost 0 bases, and 3 bases lay between the germline ends.